This T cell receptor (beta chain) was captured in a study of OX40 agonist ivuxolimab in advanced cancers. Study-level information: Those treated in dose escalation had hepatocellular carcinoma, melanoma, renal cell cancer or head and neck cancer.

The data were produced by immunoSEQ multiplex PCR, yet TCRdb's version contains in-frame clones alone and is incomplete. The sample has 28,000 or so clones, more than 85% seen once. Comments on this clone: What it binds is unknown.

Germline CDR1 reads MNHNY; CDR2 reads SVGAGI (reference sequence). V lost 0 bases and J 3 bases, leaving 9 bases between the germline ends. There are 14 residues in the CDR3. Whole-study findings and limits: In general, CD8+ T cells held more expanded clones than CD4+ did, on average.

This chain joins TRBV6-6 and TRBJ2-7; D unclear. The specimen comprised CD4+ or CD8+ T cells sorted from blood, sampled in a trial of the OX40 agonist ivuxolimab. The sequence came from an adult with an advanced solid tumor such as melanoma, head and neck, liver or kidney cancer. CDR3 in DNA: TGTGCCAGCAGTTACTCTTTTCCAGACTACGAGCAGTACTTC. Translation: CASSYSFPDYEQYF.